The rows below give T cell receptor beta chains drawn from one sample of a study of blood T cell repertoires in COVID-19. Clones were read by immunoSEQ multiplex PCR, and TCRdb kept only the in-frame ones, dropping some. This table has 90,000 to 150,000 clones, about two thirds appearing once. The sequenced sample consisted of peripheral blood. Source of these receptors: a human donor with acute or convalescent COVID-19. The donor label of this sample is uncertain. Both conserved end residues are part of each CDR3. D genes are given only for firm matches. Where a row states a size, it is once, few, many or the class of an expanded clone; other rows omit it.

TRBJ1-5,TRBV6-5,NA,NA,CASSSRASNQPQHF,TGTGCCAGCAGTTCCCGAGCTAGCAATCAGCCCCAGCATTTT
TRBJ1-5,TRBV10-2,NA,NA,CASTLGGKGQPQHF,TGCGCCAGCACCCTAGGAGGGAAAGGTCAGCCCCAGCATTTT
TRBJ1-4,TRBV9,NA,TRBD1,CASSADREGGGEKLFF,TGTGCCAGCAGCGCGGACAGGGAGGGTGGTGGTGAAAAACTGTTTTTT
TRBJ1-2,TRBV4-1,many,TRBD1,CASSQPTRDRGFYGYTF,TGCGCCAGCAGCCAACCCACCCGGGACAGGGGGTTCTATGGCTACACCTTC
TRBJ2-7,TRBV6-2/TRBV6-3,NA,TRBD2,CASSSGGSGTFYEQYF,TGTGCCAGCAGTTCCGGGGGTAGCGGGACTTTCTACGAGCAGTACTTC
TRBJ1-3,TRBV7-8,NA,TRBD1,CASSPTGATGNTIYF,TGTGCCAGCAGCCCCACAGGGGCAACTGGAAACACCATATATTTT
TRBJ1-4,TRBV11-2,NA,TRBD1,CASSLGTGMEKLFF,TGTGCCAGCAGCTTAGGGACAGGGATGGAAAAACTGTTTTTT
TRBJ1-1,TRBV28,few,TRBD1,CASSLGRQGGAFF,TGTGCCAGCAGTTTAGGGAGACAGGGGGGGGCTTTCTTT
TRBJ2-3,TRBV5-6,NA,TRBD2,CASSLGVRGTDTQYF,TGTGCCAGCAGCTTGGGGGTGCGGGGGACAGATACGCAGTATTTT
TRBJ1-2,TRBV6-1,few,TRBD1,CASSDLTGRYGYTF,TGTGCCAGCAGTGACCTGACAGGGCGATATGGCTACACCTTC